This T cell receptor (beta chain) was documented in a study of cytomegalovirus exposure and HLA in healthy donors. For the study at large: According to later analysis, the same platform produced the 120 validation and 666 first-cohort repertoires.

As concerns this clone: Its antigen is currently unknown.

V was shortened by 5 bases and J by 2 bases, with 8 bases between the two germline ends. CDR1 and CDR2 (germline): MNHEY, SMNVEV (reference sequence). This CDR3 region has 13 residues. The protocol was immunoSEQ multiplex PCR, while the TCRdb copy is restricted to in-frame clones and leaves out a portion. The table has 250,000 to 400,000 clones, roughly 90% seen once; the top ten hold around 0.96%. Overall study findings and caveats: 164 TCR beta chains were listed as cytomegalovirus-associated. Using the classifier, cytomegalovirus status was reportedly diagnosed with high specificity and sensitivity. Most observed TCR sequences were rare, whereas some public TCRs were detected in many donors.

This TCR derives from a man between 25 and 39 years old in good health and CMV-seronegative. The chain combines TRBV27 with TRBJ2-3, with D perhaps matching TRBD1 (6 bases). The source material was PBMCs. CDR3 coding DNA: TGTGCCAGCAGTCGACAGGTCACAGATACGCAGTATTTT. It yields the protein CASSRQVTDTQYF.